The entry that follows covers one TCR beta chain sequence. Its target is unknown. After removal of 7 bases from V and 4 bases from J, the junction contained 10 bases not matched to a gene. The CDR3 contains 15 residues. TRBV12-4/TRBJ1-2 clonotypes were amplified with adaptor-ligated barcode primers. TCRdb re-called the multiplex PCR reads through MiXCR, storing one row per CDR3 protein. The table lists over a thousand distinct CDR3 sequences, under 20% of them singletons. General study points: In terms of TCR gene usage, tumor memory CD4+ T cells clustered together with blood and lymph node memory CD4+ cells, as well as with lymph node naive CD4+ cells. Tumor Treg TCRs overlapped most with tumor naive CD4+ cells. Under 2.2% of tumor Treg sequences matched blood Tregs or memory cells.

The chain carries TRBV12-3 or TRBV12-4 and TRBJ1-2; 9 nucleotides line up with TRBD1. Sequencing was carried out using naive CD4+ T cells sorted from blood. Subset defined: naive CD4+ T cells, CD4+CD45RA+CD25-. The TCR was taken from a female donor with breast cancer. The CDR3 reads CASTLMGQGRYGYTF. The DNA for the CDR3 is TGTGCCAGCACCCTAATGGGACAGGGACGCTATGGCTACACCTTC.